The TCR beta chain described here comes from a study of blood T cell repertoires in COVID-19. The overall study: Nucleic acid was either cDNA or gDNA, and it came from T cells, B-cell-depleted T cells, or PBMCs.

The germline V gene encodes CDR1 MNHEY and CDR2 SVGAGI. Deletions cut 6 bases from V and 2 bases from J, with 8 bases between. This CDR3 is built from 14 residues. Original processing notes: From reference gene primer amplification, estimates of nucleated cell counts were derived. The method was immunoSEQ multiplex PCR; TCRdb's version includes in-frame clones alone and lacks a portion of them. Clone size and V and J calls were adopted from that table, with D and trimming inferred from the DNA. Among about 80,000 clones listed, approximately 76% were seen once. This chain joins TRBV6-5 and TRBJ1-6; no definite D call. This sequence originates from a man between 65 and 85 years old with active or convalescent COVID-19. The sample consisted of peripheral blood. The DNA for the CDR3 is TGTGCCAGCAGGTCCGGGACCTATAATTCACCCCTCCACTTT. Translated: CASRSGTYNSPLHF.